The rows below give T cell receptor beta chains drawn from one sample of a study of blood T cell repertoires in COVID-19. Assay used: immunoSEQ multiplex PCR; TCRdb lists only in-frame clones, some missing. The sample consists of some 300,000 clones, about nine tenths of them appearing once. Source material: peripheral blood. These receptors came from a man younger than 35 with active or convalescent COVID-19. CDR3s include the opening cysteine and the closing phenylalanine or tryptophan. The order of the fields is D gene, V gene, J gene, CDR3 protein. A D gene is named only where the DNA matches it firmly.

>-|TRBV20-1|TRBJ1-2
CSERHAKTYTF
>-|TRBV11-2|TRBJ2-7
CASSLGSGTSYEQYF
>-|TRBV29-1|TRBJ2-7
CSVATVSYEQYF
>TRBD1|TRBV6-5|TRBJ1-4
CASSYSPGTANEKLFF
>-|TRBV7-9|TRBJ1-2
CASSGRVQGAPLDYGYTF
>-|TRBV6-1|TRBJ2-1
CASSEVFQGGQFF
>TRBD2|TRBV7-2|TRBJ2-5
CASSLAPSGGAPQYF
>-|TRBV4-3|TRBJ2-7
CASSQDSRRNEQYF
>-|TRBV11-2|TRBJ1-2
CASSLDWGPYGYTF
>-|TRBV27|TRBJ2-6
CASSLTTSSGANVLTF
>-|TRBV5-8|TRBJ1-2
CASGGLKLIGDVGYTF
>TRBD1|TRBV29-1|TRBJ1-2
CSVEPPGGPTYGYTF
>-|TRBV10-3|TRBJ1-1
CATRHTNTEAFF
>-|TRBV5-1|TRBJ1-6
CASSLFEDNSPLHF